The 23 T cell receptor beta chains in this list originate from one sample, sequenced in a study of PD-L1 blockade in urothelial cancer. Generated by immunoSEQ multiplex PCR, the TCRdb table keeps only in-frame clones and is missing some. This table holds tens of thousands of clones, 84% found once. Time point: pretreatment peripheral blood. Specimen: PBMCs, collected around atezolizumab (anti-PD-L1) treatment. The receptors shown here come from a man between 60 and 75 years old with urothelial cancer.

This clone was seen only once. The rearrangement joins TRBV19 to TRBJ1-1; possibly TRBD1 for D (6 bases). Germline V CDR1 and CDR2: LNHDA, SQIVND (reference sequence). The CDR3 spans 15 residues. V was shortened by 2 bases and J by 2 bases, with 12 bases between the two germline ends. This CDR3 reads CASSIPQGLNTEAFF. The CDR3 DNA reads TGTGCCAGTAGTATACCACAGGGTTTAAACACTGAAGCTTTCTTT. The complete variable domain, with remaining parts taken from reference TRBV19 and TRBJ1-1, reads DGGITQSPKYLFRKEGQNVTLSCEQNLNHDAMYWYRQDPGQGLRLIYYSQIVNDFQKGDIAEGYSVSREKKESFPLTVTSAQKNPTAFYLCASSIPQGLNTEAFFGQGTRLTVV.

The rearrangement links TRBV5-6 to TRBJ2-5; maybe TRBD2 (6 bases). Germline CDR1 reads SGHDT; CDR2 reads YYEEEE. V was shortened by 4 bases and J by 2 bases, with 18 bases between the two germline ends. The CDR3 sequence is 16 residues long. In DNA form, the CDR3 reads TGTGCCAGCAGCCAACCCCCGGGACTGGGACAAGAGACCCAGTACTTC. It specifies CASSQPPGLGQETQYF.

This sequence joins TRBV27 and TRBJ2-1; D is perhaps TRBD1 (6 bases). CDR3 length: 15 amino acids. Germline assignment: CDR1 MNHEY and CDR2 SMNVEV (reference sequence). V shed 3 bases and J shed 4 bases, with 13 bases lying between them. The CDR3 reads CASSFSRGVYNEQFF. The CDR3 bases are TGTGCCAGCAGTTTTTCCAGGGGCGTATACAATGAGCAGTTCTTC.

This clone has a single count. The V call is TRBV15, the J call TRBJ2-7; D gene ambiguous. Germline V lookup: CDR1 LNHNV, CDR2 YYDKDF (reference sequence). Trimming pared 5 bases from V and 3 bases from J, leaving 5 bases between. The CDR3 has 11 amino acids. CDR3 nucleotides: TGTGCCACCAGCGGCCACTACGAGCAGTACTTC. This codes for CATSGHYEQYF.

The rearrangement links TRBV28 to TRBJ2-7, with TRBD2 matching 7 bases. The J segment lost 7 bases and the V segment lost 5 bases, leaving 14 bases of the junction unmatched. This CDR3 has 15 amino acids. Germline V gives CDR1 MDHEN, CDR2 SYDVKM. This chain's CDR3 is CASSRARRGLREQYF. Here the CDR3 DNA reads TGTGCCAGCAGTCGGGCTAGGCGGGGGTTGAGAGAGCAGTACTTC.

The rearrangement uses TRBV4-1 and TRBJ2-7; D gene uncertain. The CDR3 sequence is 15 residues long. Germline CDR1 is MGHRA and CDR2 is YSYEKL. V was clipped by 1 base and J by 0 bases, with 10 bases between them. This CDR3 is CASSQGPESSYEQYF. CDR3 bases: TGCGCCAGCAGCCAAGGCCCGGAGAGCTCCTACGAGCAGTACTTC.

The rearrangement joins TRBV28 to TRBJ2-5; 8 positions agree with TRBD2. This CDR3 contains 15 residues. V lost 2 bases and J lost 2; bases outside the gene matches: 4. Germline V CDR1 and CDR2: MDHEN, SYDVKM. The CDR3 here is CASSLREGLQETQYF. The CDR3 coding sequence is TGTGCCAGCAGTTTACGGGAGGGCCTTCAAGAGACCCAGTACTTC.

The V gene is TRBV6-5, the J gene TRBJ2-2, with TRBD1 as a possible D gene (5 bases). The V and J ends lost 6 bases and 7 bases respectively, with 9 bases between them. This CDR3 is built from 12 residues. The V gene's germline CDR1 is MNHEY and CDR2 SVGAGI. The CDR3 spells CASSQGIGELFF. The CDR3 region has the DNA TGTGCCAGCAGCCAGGGAATCGGGGAGCTGTTTTTT.

The rearrangement joins TRBV4-1 to TRBJ1-1, with D hard to call. CDR3 length: 15 residues. V was cut by 0 bases and J by 7 bases, with 15 bases left in between. The V gene's germline CDR1 is MGHRA and CDR2 YSYEKL. In DNA form, the CDR3 reads TGCGCCAGCAGCCAAGATCTTTCCAGGCCGGTTGAAGCTTTCTTT. This sequence encodes CASSQDLSRPVEAFF.

The V call is TRBV28, the J call TRBJ2-7; 7 bases fit TRBD1. V lost 7 bases, J lost 4 bases, and 10 bases stayed unmatched. The CDR3 contains 14 residues. Germline V CDR1 and CDR2: MDHEN, SYDVKM. The CDR3 coding sequence is TGTGCCAGCAAAATAGGGGGACAGATTTACGAGCAGTACTTC. Translated: CASKIGGQIYEQYF. Based on the CDR3 plus reference TRBV28 and TRBJ2-7, the full variable domain is DVKVTQSSRYLVKRTGEKVFLECVQDMDHENMFWYRQDPGLGLRLIYFSYDVKMKEKGDIPEGYSVSREKKERFSLILESASTNQTSMYLCASKIGGQIYEQYFGPGTRLTVT.

CDR3 sequence: CLAGGGVYGYTF. The CDR3 DNA is TGCCTAGCAGGCGGGGGGGTATATGGCTACACCTTC. The chain couples TRBV29-1 to TRBJ1-2; possible D gene TRBD1, 5 bases. The CDR3 is 12 amino acids. The V gene's germline CDR1 is SQVTM and CDR2 ANQGSEA.

The V gene is TRBV4-1, the J gene TRBJ1-5; 7 bases align to TRBD1. Losses at the gene ends were 0 bases for V and 5 bases for J; bases not matched to a gene: 4. Germline V gene data show CDR1 as MGHRA and CDR2 as YSYEKL. The length of the CDR3 is 15 residues. The chain's CDR3 is CASSQEGTVDQPQHF. The CDR3 DNA reads TGCGCCAGCAGCCAAGAGGGGACAGTCGATCAGCCCCAGCATTTT.

The chain combines TRBV6-5 with TRBJ1-1, with TRBD1 as a possible D gene (5 bases). CDR1 is MNHEY and CDR2 is SVGAGI in the germline V gene. The ends were cut back, 4 bases at V and 2 bases at J, with 11 bases in the middle. This CDR3 spans 14 amino acids. The CDR3 spells CASSLGHSNTEAFF. CDR3 nucleotide sequence: TGTGCCAGCAGTTTAGGACACTCTAACACTGAAGCTTTCTTT.

The V gene is TRBV19, the J gene TRBJ1-1, with 11 nucleotides matching TRBD1. Germline V lookup: CDR1 LNHDA, CDR2 SQIVND (reference sequence). The V segment lost 7 bases and the J segment 7 bases; nucleotides outside the gene matches: 14. The CDR3 consists of 16 residues. This CDR3 reads CASTKGGTGGTNEAFF. CDR3 coding DNA: TGTGCCAGTACCAAAGGGGGGACAGGGGGGACGAATGAAGCTTTCTTT.

The DNA of the CDR3 is TGTGCCAGCAACCAGGACAGGGAATCCAATCAGCCCCAGCATTTT. Its protein product is CASNQDRESNQPQHF. The chain links TRBV6-1 to TRBJ1-5, with 8 bases lining up with TRBD1. The V and J ends lost 7 bases and 3 bases, in that order; junction bases with no gene match: 8. Germline V gene lookup returns CDR1 MNHNS and CDR2 SASEGT. This CDR3 has 15 amino acids.

The chain uses TRBV18 and TRBJ1-3; 7 bases match TRBD1. Germline CDR1 is KGHSH and CDR2 is LQKENI. This CDR3 comprises 14 residues. Trimming cost V 4 bases and J 0 bases; bases outside gene matches: 0. For the CDR3, the DNA is TGTGCCAGCTCACGGGACAGCTCTGGAAACACCATATATTTT. Protein sequence: CASSRDSSGNTIYF.

This chain connects TRBV7-9 to TRBJ2-6; TRBD1 matches at 8 bases. Germline V gene data show CDR1 as SEHNR and CDR2 as FQNEAQ (reference sequence). Trimming at V came to 4 bases and at J to 0 bases, leaving 8 bases not matched to a gene. This CDR3 contains 18 residues. The CDR3 reads CASSSFDRGYSGANVLTF. CDR3 sequence (DNA): TGTGCCAGCAGCTCCTTCGACAGGGGATACTCTGGGGCCAACGTCCTGACTTTC.

The CDR3 is CASSTSTGFGEKLFF. Here the CDR3 DNA reads TGTGCCAGCAGTACCTCTACAGGGTTTGGGGAAAAACTGTTTTTT. The chain employs TRBV28 and TRBJ1-4, with D perhaps TRBD1 (6 bases). The germline V gene has CDR1 MDHEN and CDR2 SYDVKM. The CDR3 is 15 amino acids. The V and J ends lost 5 bases and 8 bases respectively, with 18 bases between them.

The V and J genes are TRBV15 and TRBJ1-1, with TRBD1 identical over 7 bases. After removal of 1 base from V and 4 bases from J, the junction contained 6 bases not matched to a gene. In germline, CDR1 is LNHNV, CDR2 YYDKDF (reference sequence). The CDR3 extends over 15 amino acids. This CDR3 reads CATSRGQGVRTEAFF. CDR3 in DNA: TGTGCCACCAGCAGAGGACAGGGTGTACGCACTGAAGCTTTCTTT.

The gene calls are TRBV9 and TRBJ2-3, with 9 bases fitting TRBD2. Germline assignment: CDR1 SGDLS and CDR2 YYNGEE. There are 15 residues in the CDR3. The V gene end was trimmed by 0 bases and the J gene end by 4 bases; junction bases not matched to a gene: 3. The CDR3 is CASSVASGVADTQYF. The CDR3 region has the DNA TGTGCCAGCAGCGTAGCTAGCGGGGTAGCAGATACGCAGTATTTT. The variable domain in full, with the rest retrieved from reference TRBV9 and TRBJ2-3, is DSGVTQTPKHLITATGQRVTLRCSPRSGDLSVYWYQQSLDQGLQFLIQYYNGEERAKGNILERFSAQQFPDLHSELNLSSLELGDSALYFCASSVASGVADTQYFGPGTRLTVL.

The chain recombines TRBV15 with TRBJ2-2; 9 nucleotides agree with TRBD1. Germline lookup yields CDR1 LNHNV and CDR2 YYDKDF (reference sequence). V lost 3 bases to trimming and J lost 3 bases; unmatched junction nucleotides: 14. This CDR3 has 19 amino acids. The CDR3 region has the DNA TGTGCCACCAGCAGGGACTATCCCCCGGGACAGGGAGACACCGGGGAGCTGTTTTTT. Its translation: CATSRDYPPGQGDTGELFF.

This rearrangement joins TRBV6-1 to TRBJ1-2; D is ambiguous. The germline V and J ends were trimmed by 4 bases and 0 bases, with 15 bases remaining between them. The V gene's germline CDR1 is MNHNS and CDR2 SASEGT. CDR3 length: 16 residues. The CDR3 DNA is TGTGCCAGCAGTGGCTCCCATACACTAGCTAACTATGGCTACACCTTC. It encodes CASSGSHTLANYGYTF.

The chain is built from TRBV6-6 and TRBJ2-1, with 9 bases fitting TRBD2. The germline V gene has CDR1 MNHNY and CDR2 SVGAGI (reference sequence). The J segment lost 5 bases and the V segment lost 0 bases, leaving 5 bases of the junction unmatched. There are 16 residues in the CDR3. CDR3 region: CASSYSRLAGNNEQFF. The CDR3 DNA sequence: TGTGCCAGCAGTTACTCGAGGCTAGCGGGAAACAATGAGCAGTTCTTC.